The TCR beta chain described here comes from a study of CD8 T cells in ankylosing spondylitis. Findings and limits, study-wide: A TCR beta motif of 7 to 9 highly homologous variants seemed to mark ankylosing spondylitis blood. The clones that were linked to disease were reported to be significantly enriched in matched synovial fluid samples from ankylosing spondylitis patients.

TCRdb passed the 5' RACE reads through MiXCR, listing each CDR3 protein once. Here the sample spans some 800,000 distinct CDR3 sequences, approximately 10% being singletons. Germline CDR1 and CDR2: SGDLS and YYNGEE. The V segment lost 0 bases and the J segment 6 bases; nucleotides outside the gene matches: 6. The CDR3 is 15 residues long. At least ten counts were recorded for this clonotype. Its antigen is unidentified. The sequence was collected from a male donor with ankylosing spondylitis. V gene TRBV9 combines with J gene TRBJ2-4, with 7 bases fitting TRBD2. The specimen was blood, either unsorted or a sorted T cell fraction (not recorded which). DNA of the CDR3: TGTGCCAGCAGCGTAGAGGGAGGGGCCTCAAACATTCAGTACTTC. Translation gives CASSVEGGASNIQYF.